This T cell receptor (beta chain) was recovered during a study of T cell responses to AZD1222 COVID-19 vaccine. General observations from the study: At baseline, seropositivity was found in only a handful of AZD1222 recipients.

For this clone: No antigen is known for it.

Repertoires were generated with immunoSEQ multiplex PCR, while TCRdb's copy carries only in-frame clones and drops some. Of roughly 170,000 clones listed, roughly nine tenths are singletons. This CDR3 contains 14 residues. The V gene's germline CDR1 is SGHTA and CDR2 FQGNSA. Trimming pared 5 bases from V and 0 bases from J, leaving 8 bases between. The rearrangement links TRBV7-2 to TRBJ1-3; D is undetermined. The sample in question was peripheral blood, obtained on day 0 of AZD1222 vaccination. This receptor was obtained from an adult in good health. CDR3 in amino acids: CASSKANSGNTIYF. The CDR3 nucleotides are TGTGCCAGCAGCAAAGCAAACTCTGGAAACACCATATATTTT.